The clone carrying this T cell receptor (beta chain) has ten or more counts. The antigen remains undetermined. The CDR3 consists of 14 residues. V was trimmed by 5 bases and J by 3 bases, leaving 13 bases between them. The sample is drawn from a study of early T cells in non-severe SARS-CoV-2 infection. Study-wide background: From unsorted whole blood, bulk RNA was sequenced, and the chains remained unpaired.

Study-wide points: Matching results from VDJdb favored anti-spike CD8 responses, leaving private and CD4 specificities undetected.

Molecules of cDNA were individually given unique molecular identifiers that were attached to them. One entry per CDR3 protein, called by TCRdb with MiXCR from the 5' RACE reads. The repertoire holds about 59,000 distinct CDR3 sequences, with roughly 13% as singletons. The sample here was whole blood, taken at baseline. This sequence was found in an adult who was a healthcare worker with PCR-confirmed SARS-CoV-2 infection or an uninfected control (not recorded which). The rearrangement links TRBV12-3 or TRBV12-4 to TRBJ1-1; TRBD1 is a possible D gene (5 bases). CDR3 loop: CASSKTVGDTEAFF. The CDR3 DNA reads TGTGCCAGCAGTAAGACAGTTGGAGACACTGAAGCTTTCTTT.